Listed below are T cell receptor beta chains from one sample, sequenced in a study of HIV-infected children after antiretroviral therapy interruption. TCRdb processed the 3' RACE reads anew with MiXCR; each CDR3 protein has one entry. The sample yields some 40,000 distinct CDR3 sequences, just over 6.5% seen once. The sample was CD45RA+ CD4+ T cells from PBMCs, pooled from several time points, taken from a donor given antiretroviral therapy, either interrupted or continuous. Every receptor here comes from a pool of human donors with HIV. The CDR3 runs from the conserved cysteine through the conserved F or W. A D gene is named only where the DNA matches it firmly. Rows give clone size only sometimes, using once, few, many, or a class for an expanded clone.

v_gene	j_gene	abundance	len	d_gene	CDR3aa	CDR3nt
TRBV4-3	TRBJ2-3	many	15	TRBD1	CASSPVQGAGDTQYF	TGCGCCAGCAGCCCTGTCCAGGGGGCTGGAGATACGCAGTATTTT
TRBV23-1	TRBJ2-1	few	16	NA	CASSPYGRDFHNEQFF	TGCGCCAGCAGCCCTTACGGGCGGGACTTTCACAATGAGCAGTTCTTC
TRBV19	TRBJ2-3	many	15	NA	CASSVADSFTDTQYF	TGTGCCAGTAGTGTGGCGGACAGCTTCACAGATACGCAGTATTTT
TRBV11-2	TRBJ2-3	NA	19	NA	CASSLRPGAAGFNADTQYF	TGTGCCAGCAGCTTACGTCCGGGGGCCGCGGGGTTTAATGCAGATACGCAGTATTTT
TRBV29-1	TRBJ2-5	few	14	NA	CSVLISAYQETQYF	TGCAGCGTTTTGATTTCTGCGTACCAAGAGACCCAGTACTTC
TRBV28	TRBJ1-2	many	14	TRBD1	CASSRQGRHYGYTF	TGTGCCAGCAGTCGACAGGGGCGTCACTATGGCTACACCTTC
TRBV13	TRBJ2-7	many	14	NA	CASSLGLGTYEQYF	TGTGCCAGCAGCTTAGGACTGGGAACCTACGAGCAGTACTTC
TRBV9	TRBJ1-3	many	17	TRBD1	CASSRVGKTGTGNTIYF	TGTGCCAGCAGCCGAGTAGGAAAGACAGGGACTGGAAACACCATATATTTT
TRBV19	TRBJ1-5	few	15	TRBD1	CASSIGGRGLQPQHF	TGTGCCAGTAGTATAGGTGGCAGGGGGCTTCAGCCCCAGCATTTT
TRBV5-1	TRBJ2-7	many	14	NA	CASSFVQGSHEQYF	TGCGCCAGCAGCTTTGTACAGGGTAGCCACGAGCAGTACTTC
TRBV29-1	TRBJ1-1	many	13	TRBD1	CSAWDRRNTEAFF	TGCAGCGCCTGGGACAGGCGTAACACTGAAGCTTTCTTT
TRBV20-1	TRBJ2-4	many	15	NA	CSARDFRAGKNIQYF	TGCAGTGCTAGAGATTTCAGGGCTGGCAAAAACATTCAGTACTTC
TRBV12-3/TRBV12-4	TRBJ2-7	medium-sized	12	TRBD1	CASSRDSYEQYF	TGTGCAAGCAGCAGGGACAGCTATGAACAGTACTTC
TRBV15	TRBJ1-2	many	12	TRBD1	CASSRGGSDYTF	TGTGCTAGCAGTAGAGGGGGCTCCGACTACACCTTC
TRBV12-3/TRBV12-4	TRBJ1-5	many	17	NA	CASSPKQGQWGNQPQHF	TGTGCCAGCTCCCCAAAACAGGGCCAATGGGGCAATCAGCCCCAGCATTTT
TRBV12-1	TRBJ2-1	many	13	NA	CASSEGAGGLRVF	TGTGCCAGCAGCGAGGGAGCGGGAGGCCTTCGGGTCTTC
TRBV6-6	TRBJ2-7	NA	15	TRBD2	CASGDATWGGYEQYF	TGTGCCAGCGGTGATGCCACCTGGGGGGGGTATGAACAGTACTTC
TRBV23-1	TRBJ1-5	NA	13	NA	CASRNRDNQPQHF	TGCGCCAGCAGAAACAGGGACAATCAGCCCCAGCATTTT
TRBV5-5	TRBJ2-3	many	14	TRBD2	CASTLSGTTDTQYF	TGTGCCAGCACCTTAAGCGGGACCACAGATACGCAGTATTTT
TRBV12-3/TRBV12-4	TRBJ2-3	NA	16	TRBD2	CASSLAPGGSAETLYF	TGTGCCAGCAGTTTAGCGCCGGGGGGAAGTGCAGAAACGCTGTATTTT
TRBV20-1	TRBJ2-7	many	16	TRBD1	CSAGPLGQGKRDEQYF	TGCAGTGCTGGGCCGTTGGGACAGGGGAAGAGGGACGAGCAGTACTTC
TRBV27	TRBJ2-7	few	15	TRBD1	CASATPGTGKYEQYF	TGTGCCAGCGCCACCCCCGGGACAGGGAAGTACGAGCAGTACTTC
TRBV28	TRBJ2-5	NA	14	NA	CASSLPAGFETQYF	TGTGCCAGCAGTTTACCAGCCGGGTTCGAGACCCAGTACTTC
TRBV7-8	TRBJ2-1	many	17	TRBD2	CASSQGAGGHSYNEQFF	TGTGCCAGCAGCCAGGGTGCGGGGGGTCACTCCTACAATGAGCAGTTCTTC
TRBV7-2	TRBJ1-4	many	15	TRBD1	CASSAQGGTAEKLFF	TGTGCCAGCAGCGCTCAGGGGGGGACAGCAGAAAAACTGTTTTTT
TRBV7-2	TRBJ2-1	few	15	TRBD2	CASSPRAGAYNEQFF	TGTGCCAGCAGCCCCCGGGCGGGGGCCTACAATGAGCAGTTCTTC
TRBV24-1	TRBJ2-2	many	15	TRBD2	CATSGLREGTGELFF	TGTGCCACCAGTGGTCTCAGGGAGGGCACCGGGGAGCTGTTTTTT
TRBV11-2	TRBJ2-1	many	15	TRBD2	CASSGTGTIHPEQFF	TGTGCCAGCAGCGGAACCGGGACTATTCATCCTGAGCAGTTCTTC
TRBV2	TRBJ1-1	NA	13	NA	CASSQDPATEAFF	TGTGCCAGCAGTCAAGACCCGGCGACTGAAGCTTTCTTT
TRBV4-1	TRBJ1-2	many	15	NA	CASSSPLQAPYGYTF	TGCGCCAGCAGCTCCCCCCTACAGGCCCCCTATGGCTACACCTTC
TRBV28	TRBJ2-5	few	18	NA	CASVSRGGHIRNLETQYF	TGTGCCAGCGTCTCACGAGGAGGACACATCCGAAATCTTGAGACCCAGTACTTC
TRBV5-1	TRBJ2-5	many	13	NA	CASSLGFQETQYF	TGCGCCAGCAGCTTAGGGTTCCAAGAGACCCAGTACTTC
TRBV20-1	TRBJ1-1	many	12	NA	CSARGPGTEAFF	TGCAGTGCTAGAGGACCGGGCACTGAAGCTTTCTTT
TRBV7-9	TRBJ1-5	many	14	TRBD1	CASSTGTGNQPQHF	TGTGCCAGCAGCACCGGGACAGGGAATCAGCCCCAGCATTTT
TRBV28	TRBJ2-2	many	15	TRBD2	CASSTLAGVSGELFF	TGTGCCAGCAGTACTCTAGCGGGAGTATCCGGGGAGCTGTTTTTT
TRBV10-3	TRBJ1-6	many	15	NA	CASGDRLESQNTLYF	TGTGCCAGCGGTGATAGACTGGAGAGTCAAAACACCTTGTACTTT
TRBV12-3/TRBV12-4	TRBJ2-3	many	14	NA	CASSLGGRTDTQYF	TGTGCCAGCAGTTTAGGGGGGAGGACAGATACGCAGTATTTT
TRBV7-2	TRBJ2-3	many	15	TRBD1	CASSPRTGGGDTQYF	TGTGCCAGCAGCCCCCGGACAGGGGGAGGAGATACGCAGTATTTT
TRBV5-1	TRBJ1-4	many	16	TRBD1	CASSLELGQANEKLFF	TGCGCCAGCAGCTTGGAACTGGGACAGGCTAATGAAAAACTGTTTTTT
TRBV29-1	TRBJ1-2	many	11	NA	CSVGSLGGYTF	TGCAGCGTTGGATCCCTCGGGGGCTACACCTTC